Below, 19 T cell receptor beta chains from the same sample are listed, as sequenced in a study of shared clonotypes between healthy human individuals. Here immunoSEQ multiplex PCR was the method, and the copy in TCRdb shows in-frame clones only, minus some. The sample records roughly 760,000 clones, approximately 74% being singletons. Sequencing was done on a sample of memory CD4+ T cells sorted from blood. Subset of the sample: CD45RA-negative fraction. All receptors come from a woman aged 30 to 39 in good health.

On this clone: This sample includes further DNA sequences coding for the same CDR3. The chain recombines TRBV7-2 with TRBJ1-1; D unresolved. Trimming cost V 2 bases and J 3 bases, with 7 bases left between them. Germline loops: CDR1 SGHTA, CDR2 FQGNSA. The CDR3 totals 13 residues. CDR3 in amino acids: CASSLSGYTEAFF. CDR3 DNA sequence: TGTGCCAGCAGCTTAAGTGGGTACACTGAAGCTTTCTTT.

This clone was counted between two and nine times. The chain has TRBV11-2 and TRBJ2-7; TRBD2 matches 11 bases. CDR1 is SGHAT and CDR2 is FQNNGV in the germline V gene. CDR3 length equals 19 residues. The V segment lost 2 bases and the J segment 4 bases; nucleotides outside the gene matches: 16. CDR3: CASSLRSGTSGMRFYEQYF. The CDR3 nucleotides read TGTGCCAGCAGCTTACGGTCGGGGACTAGCGGTATGAGGTTTTACGAGCAGTACTTC.

This sequence joins TRBV28 and TRBJ2-7; TRBD1 agrees at 9 bases. The V segment lost 6 bases and the J segment 1 base; nucleotides outside the gene matches: 7. Per germline, CDR1 MDHEN and CDR2 SYDVKM. This CDR3 comprises 15 residues. CDR3 sequence (DNA): TGTGCCAGCAGGGGGCCGGGACAGGGATCCTACGAGCAGTACTTC. It specifies CASRGPGQGSYEQYF.

In this sample, this clone turned up a few times. The chain uses TRBV5-8 and TRBJ2-5; TRBD2 aligns across 13 bases. Germline V CDR1 and CDR2: SGHTS, YDEGEE. The CDR3 loop spans 16 amino acids. V was pared by 3 bases and J by 5 bases, with 7 bases of the junction left unmatched. CDR3: CASSSGLAGARETQYF. The CDR3 DNA reads as TGTGCCAGCAGCTCCGGACTAGCGGGAGCTAGGGAGACCCAGTACTTC.

V usage is TRBV29-1 and J usage is TRBJ2-1; D not resolved. V was clipped by 4 bases and J by 4 bases, with 14 bases between them. Germline values: CDR1 SQVTM, CDR2 ANQGSEA. The CDR3 is 14 residues long. CDR3 loop: CSVGFRLSYNEQFF. Written as DNA, the CDR3 is TGCAGCGTTGGTTTTCGGCTCTCGTACAATGAGCAGTTCTTC.

The V gene is TRBV9, the J gene TRBJ1-3; D gene unclear. The V end lost 4 bases, the J end lost 4 bases, and 9 bases lay between the germline ends. The CDR3 covers 13 residues. Looked up from germline, CDR1 is SGDLS and CDR2 is YYNGEE. The CDR3, as DNA: TGTGCCAGCAGCTCCCCTGAAGGAAACACCATATATTTT. Its translation is CASSSPEGNTIYF.

For this clone: This is likely an artifact of a read error, given a far larger clone one base away. The CDR3 DNA sequence: TGTGCCAGCAGCTTAGGGGCCGGCAATGAGCAGTTCTTC. Translated: CASSLGAGNEQFF. This chain links TRBV11-3 with TRBJ2-1, with unresolved D. Germline CDR1 SGHNT, CDR2 YENEEA. CDR3 length: 13 amino acids. Trimming took off 1 base at V and 6 bases at J, with 7 bases between the two ends.

The V gene is TRBV6-5, the J gene TRBJ2-5; a weak D match, TRBD1 (5 bases). Germline loops: CDR1 MNHEY, CDR2 SVGAGI. V was clipped by 6 bases and J by 0 bases, with 8 bases between them. The CDR3 is made up of 13 amino acids. The CDR3 DNA reads as TGTGCCAGCAGGCAGGGAAACCAAGAGACCCAGTACTTC. Translation: CASRQGNQETQYF.

The chain has TRBV10-1 and TRBJ2-1, with 7 nucleotides matching TRBD1. The CDR3 contains 17 residues. The V gene's germline CDR1 is WNHNN and CDR2 SYGVQD (reference sequence). After removal of 4 bases from V and 3 bases from J, the junction contained 12 bases not matched to a gene. The CDR3 DNA follows: TGCGCCAGCAGTGTCTTAGAACGACAGGGAGTCTACAATGAGCAGTTCTTC. This encodes CASSVLERQGVYNEQFF.

This chain joins TRBV7-2 and TRBJ2-3; TRBD2 agrees at 12 bases. This CDR3 has 15 amino acids. In germline, CDR1 is SGHTA, CDR2 FQGNSA. V lost 5 bases, J lost 4 bases, and 4 bases stayed unmatched. CDR3 in DNA: TGTGCCAGCAGCACAAGACTAGCGGGGGCAGATACGCAGTATTTT. This encodes CASSTRLAGADTQYF.

V is TRBV29-1 and J is TRBJ1-1, with 7 positions matching TRBD1. The CDR3 length is 12 residues. From germline, CDR1 is SQVTM and CDR2 ANQGSEA. V lost 7 bases to trimming and J lost 0 bases; unmatched junction nucleotides: 2. CDR3 sequence reads: CSARGVNTEAFF. CDR3 nucleotide sequence: TGCAGCGCCAGGGGGGTGAACACTGAAGCTTTCTTT.

V gene TRBV6-5 combines with J gene TRBJ2-2, with D unresolved. The V and J ends lost 2 bases and 0 bases respectively, with 4 bases between them. This CDR3 is 14 amino acids long. The V gene's germline CDR1 is MNHEY and CDR2 SVGAGI. This CDR3 is CASSYDSNTGELFF. The CDR3 DNA reads as TGTGCCAGCAGTTACGACTCGAACACCGGGGAGCTGTTTTTT.

The V call is TRBV28, the J call TRBJ2-1; 8 bases are a match to TRBD2. In germline, CDR1 is MDHEN, CDR2 SYDVKM. V shed 7 bases, J shed 7 bases, and the junction held 15 bases outside the gene matches. The CDR3 is 16 residues long. The CDR3: CASISLLSGSGNEQFF. The CDR3 region has the DNA TGTGCCAGCATATCTCTTCTCAGCGGGAGCGGAAATGAGCAGTTCTTC.

The chain's CDR3 is CASSLAGMTDTQYF. The CDR3 region has the DNA TGTGCCAGCAGCTTAGCGGGAATGACAGATACGCAGTATTTT. This rearrangement joins TRBV7-9 to TRBJ2-3, with D unresolved. Germline CDR1 and CDR2: SEHNR and FQNEAQ (reference sequence). Between the trimmed V and J ends, which lost 0 bases and 3 bases, there was a span of 7 bases. The length of the CDR3 is 14 residues.

The rearrangement uses TRBV6-1 and TRBJ2-1; 13 bases map to TRBD2. J was trimmed by 8 bases and V by 2 bases; bases with no gene match: 3. The germline gives CDR1 MNHNS, CDR2 SASEGT. The CDR3 spans 15 residues. DNA of the CDR3: TGTGCCAGCAGTGAACGAACTAGCGGGAGGGATGAGCAGTTCTTC. This codes for CASSERTSGRDEQFF.

V is TRBV7-2 and J is TRBJ2-3, with D unclear. Germline V gene data show CDR1 as SGHTA and CDR2 as FQGNSA. The V end was cut by 5 bases, the J end by 6 bases, with 12 bases between. There are 13 residues in the CDR3. CDR3 residues: CASSPPSSDTQYF. CDR3 DNA: TGTGCCAGCAGCCCACCTTCATCGGATACGCAGTATTTT.

The genes are TRBV7-2 and TRBJ2-2; no clear D. Germline-derived CDR1 and CDR2 are SGHTA and FQGNSA. CDR3 length equals 15 residues. Trimming shortened V by 4 bases and J by 4 bases, and 13 bases separated the two germline ends. As DNA, the CDR3 is TGTGCCAGCAGCTCAATGAAGGGTCGCACCGGGGAGCTGTTTTTT. This translates into CASSSMKGRTGELFF.

V usage is TRBV11-3 and J usage is TRBJ1-5; D gene unclear. Germline V CDR1 and CDR2: SGHNT, YENEEA. Trimming shortened V by 10 bases and J by 5 bases, and 15 bases separated the two germline ends. The CDR3 consists of 13 residues. The CDR3 DNA follows: TGTGCCATTCCGAGGAGGGCAGATCAGCCCCAGCATTTT. Translation gives CAIPRRADQPQHF.

The chain joins TRBV14 to TRBJ2-1; D unclear. Between the trimmed V and J ends, which lost 0 bases and 8 bases, there was a span of 11 bases. Germline assignment: CDR1 SGHDN and CDR2 FVKESK. CDR3 length equals 14 residues. CDR3 residues: CASSQDLVQHEQFF. CDR3 sequence (DNA): TGTGCCAGCAGCCAAGATCTAGTACAGCATGAGCAGTTCTTC.